The 30 T cell receptor beta chains below all came from one sample that was sequenced in a study of T-cell memory formation after mild COVID-19. TCRdb passed the 5' RACE reads through MiXCR, listing each CDR3 protein once. This repertoire shows hundreds of thousands of distinct CDR3 sequences, around 17% found once; its top ten account for around a fifth. Material for sequencing was PBMCs or a T cell subset sorted from them (not recorded which). These receptors were obtained from a man younger than 35 who had mild COVID-19 (a few samples of this study predate the infection). Cell type and time point are not known.

This clonotype has just a few counts. V is TRBV15 and J is TRBJ1-2; D is possibly TRBD1 (5 bases). The CDR3 contains 13 residues. The V end was cut by 8 bases, the J end by 6 bases, with 16 bases between. Germline CDR1 reads LNHNV; CDR2 reads YYDKDF (reference sequence). The chain's CDR3 is CATGRDRGDGYTF. The CDR3 DNA sequence: TGTGCCACCGGCCGGGACCGGGGCGATGGCTACACCTTC.

This clonotype was observed a handful of times. This chain links TRBV5-1 with TRBJ2-3; possible D gene TRBD1, 5 bases. Germline values: CDR1 SGHRS, CDR2 YFSETQ. The V end was cut by 4 bases, the J end by 9 bases, with 18 bases between. This CDR3 is built from 14 residues. The CDR3 loop reads CASSPPNQGQTQYF. CDR3 coding DNA: TGCGCCAGCAGCCCACCAAATCAGGGTCAGACGCAGTATTTT. The variable domain in full, with the rest retrieved from reference TRBV5-1 and TRBJ2-3, is KAGVTQTPRYLIKTRGQQVTLSCSPISGHRSVSWYQQTPGQGLQFLFEYFSETQRNKGNFPGRFSGRQFSNSRSEMNVSTLELGDSALYLCASSPPNQGQTQYFGPGTRLTVL.

This clonotype came up a few times. This chain links TRBV5-1 with TRBJ2-7; 8 nucleotides line up with TRBD1. Germline assignment: CDR1 SGHRS and CDR2 YFSETQ. The CDR3 has 14 residues. J was trimmed by 6 bases and V by 7 bases; bases with no gene match: 12. CDR3 residues: CASGVGQGPSEQYF. The CDR3 DNA is TGCGCCAGCGGGGTCGGACAGGGTCCGTCCGAGCAGTACTTC.

The rearrangement uses TRBV4-2 and TRBJ2-1; the D is unclear. The V and J ends lost 0 bases and 4 bases respectively, with 10 bases between them. Germline assignment: CDR1 LGHNA and CDR2 YNFKEQ. The CDR3 is made up of 15 amino acids. CDR3 region: CASSQDYGGYNEQFF. CDR3 coding DNA: TGTGCCAGCAGCCAAGATTACGGCGGATACAATGAGCAGTTCTTC.

This chain joins TRBV28 and TRBJ1-2; D remains unclear. From germline, CDR1 is MDHEN and CDR2 SYDVKM. V gave up 1 base and J gave up 4 bases, with 10 bases separating them. CDR3 length: 14 amino acids. The CDR3 nucleotides read TGTGCCAGCAGTTTATCATCTCCAACCTATGGCTACACCTTC. It encodes CASSLSSPTYGYTF.

This clonotype was counted between two and nine times. The CDR3 reads CASSQEGGGGGYTF. The CDR3 DNA follows: TGTGCCAGCAGCCAAGAGGGGGGAGGTGGCGGCTACACCTTC. The gene calls are TRBV11-2 and TRBJ1-2, with a tentative D call TRBD1 (6 bases). The germline CDR1 and CDR2 sequences are SGHAT and FQNNGV. There are 14 residues in the CDR3. Trimming stripped 5 bases from V and 8 bases from J, with 18 bases between.

Only a few counts were recorded for this clonotype. V and J are TRBV7-2 and TRBJ2-2, with a possible D match to TRBD2 (6 bases). This CDR3 is built from 15 residues. Trimming left V 6 bases short and J 0 bases short, with 11 bases between. Germline assignment: CDR1 SGHTA and CDR2 FQGNSA. The DNA of the CDR3 is TGTGCCAGCAGAACAGCGGGCACGAACACCGGGGAGCTGTTTTTT. Translating it yields CASRTAGTNTGELFF.

This clonotype was counted a few times. The chain carries TRBV20-1 and TRBJ1-2; TRBD1 aligns across 10 bases. CDR1 and CDR2 (germline): DFQATT, SNEGSKA (reference sequence). V dropped 0 bases and J dropped 8; count of bases not matched to a gene: 6. CDR3 size: 14 residues. DNA for the CDR3: TGCAGTGCTAGAGATCCGGGACAGGGGCACGGCTACACCTTC. It specifies CSARDPGQGHGYTF.

This clonotype was observed a handful of times. The V and J genes are TRBV7-9 and TRBJ1-5, with a possible D match to TRBD1 (5 bases). The CDR3 spans 14 residues. Trimming stripped 3 bases from V and 2 bases from J, with 8 bases between. Germline V gene lookup returns CDR1 SEHNR and CDR2 FQNEAQ (reference sequence). The CDR3 sequence is CASSFTGRNQPQHF. CDR3 in DNA: TGTGCCAGCAGCTTTACAGGCCGCAATCAGCCCCAGCATTTT. The variable domain in full, with the rest retrieved from reference TRBV7-9 and TRBJ1-5, is DTGVSQNPRHKITKRGQNVTFRCDPISEHNRLYWYRQTLGQGPEFLTYFQNEAQLEKSRLLSDRFSAERPKGSFSTLEIQRTEQGDSAMYLCASSFTGRNQPQHFGDGTRLSIL.

This clonotype was picked up a small number of times. V and J are TRBV7-2 and TRBJ1-1, with TRBD1 matching over 7 bases. The V segment lost 5 bases and the J segment 0 bases; nucleotides outside the gene matches: 21. This CDR3 is 20 amino acids long. Germline V gene data show CDR1 as SGHTA and CDR2 as FQGNSA. CDR3 sequence (DNA): TGTGCCAGCAGCCCAAGGCCTTACAGGGGACGGAAGGGGATGAACACTGAAGCTTTCTTT. It specifies CASSPRPYRGRKGMNTEAFF.

The V call is TRBV2, the J call TRBJ2-2; TRBD2 matches 12 bases. The CDR3 has 16 amino acids. The ends lost 6 bases at V and 2 bases at J; junction bases unmatched: 4. Germline V lookup: CDR1 SNHLY, CDR2 FYNNEI. The chain's CDR3 is CASRLAGGRNTGELFF. CDR3 DNA: TGTGCCAGCAGACTAGCGGGGGGAAGAAACACCGGGGAGCTGTTTTTT. The whole variable domain, filled in from reference TRBV2 and TRBJ2-2, reads EPEVTQTPSHQVTQMGQEVILRCVPISNHLYFYWYRQILGQKVEFLVSFYNNEISEKSEIFDDQFSVERPDGSNFTLKIRSTKLEDSAMYFCASRLAGGRNTGELFFGEGSRLTVL.

This rearrangement joins TRBV20-1 to TRBJ2-1; TRBD2 aligns across 11 bases. The CDR3 has 16 residues. V was clipped by 3 bases and J by 0 bases; unmatched bases: 4. The germline gives CDR1 DFQATT, CDR2 SNEGSKA (reference sequence). CDR3 region: CSASALAGGSYNEQFF. CDR3 DNA: TGCAGTGCTAGTGCCCTAGCGGGGGGCTCCTACAATGAGCAGTTCTTC.

This clonotype showed up just a few times. V gene TRBV7-2 combines with J gene TRBJ2-2; 12 nucleotides agree with TRBD2. Germline CDR1 SGHTA, CDR2 FQGNSA. Germline trimming cut 0 bases from V and 6 bases from J; bases unmatched to any gene: 8. This CDR3 comprises 18 residues. This chain's CDR3 is CASSLARLAGGPAGELFF. The CDR3 region has the DNA TGTGCCAGCAGCTTAGCGCGCCTAGCGGGGGGGCCGGCCGGGGAGCTGTTTTTT.

The rearrangement uses TRBV6-2 or TRBV6-3 and TRBJ2-1, with 7 bases aligning to TRBD2. Per germline, CDR1 MNHEY and CDR2 SVGEGT. There are 14 residues in the CDR3. The junction had 5 bases not matched to a gene; V was cut back by 2 bases and J by 7 bases. DNA for the CDR3: TGTGCCAGCAGTTACGATCAGGGAGGGAATGAGCAGTTCTTC. Translation gives CASSYDQGGNEQFF.

This clonotype was counted a few times. V gene TRBV2 combines with J gene TRBJ2-7; perhaps TRBD1 as D (5 bases). Germline V gives CDR1 SNHLY, CDR2 FYNNEI. V was shortened by 8 bases and J by 3 bases, with 14 bases between the two germline ends. The CDR3 sequence is 13 residues long. CDR3 sequence (DNA): TGTGCCAGCCAGAAACTGACAGTCTACGAGCAGTACGTC. Its protein is CASQKLTVYEQYV.

This clonotype has just a few counts. Here the CDR3 DNA reads TGCAGCGTACGACCCGACAGGGACGAGCAGTACTTC. Encoded protein: CSVRPDRDEQYF. The V gene is TRBV29-1, the J gene TRBJ2-7, with TRBD1 matching 7 bases. CDR3 length: 12 amino acids. Germline-derived CDR1 and CDR2 are SQVTM and ANQGSEA. V shed 6 bases, J shed 5 bases, and the junction held 7 bases outside the gene matches.

This clonotype was observed at least ten times. The chain recombines TRBV2 with TRBJ1-6; the D gene is possibly TRBD1 (5 bases). CDR3 length: 15 residues. Trimming removed 9 bases from V and 6 bases from J, with 18 bases in between. The germline CDR1 and CDR2 sequences are SNHLY and FYNNEI. This chain's CDR3 is CARRVDSLFNSPLHF. The CDR3 DNA is TGTGCCAGGAGAGTCGACAGCCTTTTTAATTCACCCCTCCACTTT.

This clonotype was observed at least ten times. The rearrangement links TRBV7-3 to TRBJ2-5, with TRBD1 matching 7 bases. V shed 5 bases, J shed 5 bases, and the junction held 5 bases outside the gene matches. The CDR3 has 13 residues. Per germline, CDR1 SGHTA and CDR2 FQGTGA. CDR3 loop: CASSPEGAETQYF. CDR3 DNA sequence: TGTGCCAGCAGCCCCGAGGGGGCTGAGACCCAGTACTTC.

The rearrangement joins TRBV7-3 to TRBJ1-3; 9 bases align to TRBD1. This CDR3 comprises 20 residues. After removal of 5 bases from V and 0 bases from J, the junction contained 17 bases not matched to a gene. Germline CDR1 and CDR2: SGHTA and FQGTGA. This CDR3 reads CASSIPHSGTGLYSGNTIYF. The DNA for the CDR3 is TGTGCCAGCAGCATCCCCCACTCCGGGACAGGGCTCTACTCTGGAAACACCATATATTTT.

This clonotype was found a few times. V and J are TRBV7-9 and TRBJ1-1; D is perhaps TRBD1 (5 bases). In germline, CDR1 is SEHNR, CDR2 FQNEAQ (reference sequence). The V gene lost 1 base and the J gene lost 11 bases, with 11 bases spanning the gap. The CDR3 covers 12 residues. In DNA form, the CDR3 reads TGTGCCAGCAGCTTAGGAATGGGGGTCGCTTTCTTT. This translates into CASSLGMGVAFF.

The chain employs TRBV4-2 and TRBJ2-2; TRBD2 aligns across 9 bases. The germline V gene encodes CDR1 LGHNA and CDR2 YNFKEQ. The CDR3 runs 13 residues. Losses at the gene ends were 7 bases for V and 11 bases for J; bases not matched to a gene: 8. CDR3 sequence: CASTGLATGELFF. CDR3 in DNA: TGTGCCAGCACGGGACTAGCAACTGGTGAGCTGTTTTTT.

This clonotype has a handful of counts. J is TRBJ1-6 and V is TRBV5-1, with TRBD1 matching over 7 bases. This CDR3 is 14 amino acids long. Per germline, CDR1 SGHRS and CDR2 YFSETQ. With V trimmed by 3 bases and J by 8 bases, 5 bases remained unmatched. The DNA for the CDR3 is TGCGCCAGCAGCTGGACAGGTTTGGATTCACCCCTCCACTTT. Its translation is CASSWTGLDSPLHF. The full variable domain, rest sourced from reference TRBV5-1 and TRBJ1-6, is KAGVTQTPRYLIKTRGQQVTLSCSPISGHRSVSWYQQTPGQGLQFLFEYFSETQRNKGNFPGRFSGRQFSNSRSEMNVSTLELGDSALYLCASSWTGLDSPLHFGNGTRLTVT.

This clonotype was recorded many times. The chain carries TRBV5-6 and TRBJ2-5, with unresolved D. The CDR3 runs to 12 residues. With 2 bases removed from V and 4 bases from J, the gap between germline ends came to 6 bases. Germline V gene data show CDR1 as SGHDT and CDR2 as YYEEEE. CDR3 residues: CASSLSRETQYF. The CDR3 DNA follows: TGTGCCAGCAGCTTATCGAGAGAGACCCAGTACTTC.

This clonotype was observed many times. The chain uses TRBV7-3 and TRBJ2-3; 7 bases map to TRBD2. This CDR3 has 14 amino acids. In germline, CDR1 is SGHTA, CDR2 FQGTGA. J lost 3 bases, V lost 5 bases, and 5 bases had no gene match. CDR3 nucleotide sequence: TGTGCCAGCAGCCCAACCGGGGGGACAGATACGCAGTATTTT. It translates to CASSPTGGTDTQYF.

There are a few counts of this clonotype. The chain carries TRBV6-2 or TRBV6-3 and TRBJ2-5; 7 positions agree with TRBD1. Germline trimming cut 2 bases from V and 3 bases from J; bases unmatched to any gene: 9. Per germline, CDR1 MNHEY and CDR2 SVGEGT. The CDR3 runs to 16 residues. CDR3: CASSYALQGVEETQYF. CDR3 bases: TGTGCCAGCAGTTACGCCCTCCAGGGGGTAGAAGAGACCCAGTACTTC.

This clonotype was detected many times. The CDR3 spells CASSRPGQRLRRDTQYF. DNA of the CDR3: TGCGCCAGCAGCCGACCGGGACAGAGACTTCGTAGAGATACGCAGTATTTT. The chain carries TRBV4-1 and TRBJ2-3; 7 nucleotides agree with TRBD1. The CDR3 covers 17 residues. The trim removed 4 bases at V and 5 bases at J, leaving 15 bases unmatched. Per the germline V gene, CDR1 is MGHRA and CDR2 is YSYEKL.

This clonotype was recorded a few times. The chain recombines TRBV12-3 or TRBV12-4 with TRBJ2-7, with D unresolved. V gave up 0 bases and J gave up 6 bases, with 15 bases separating them. CDR3 length: 15 amino acids. The CDR3 coding sequence is TGTGCCAGCAGTTTAGCGCACGGCGGCCCCCTCGAGCAGTACTTC. Its protein product is CASSLAHGGPLEQYF.

There are a few counts of this clonotype. CDR3 bases: TGTGCCAGCTCCCAGGGGCGGCGGTTTGGCTATGGCTACACCTTC. Encoded protein: CASSQGRRFGYGYTF. The chain carries TRBV6-5 and TRBJ1-2; a weak D match, TRBD1 (6 bases). Looked up from germline, CDR1 is MNHEY and CDR2 is SVGAGI. V was trimmed by 8 bases and J by 4 bases, leaving 20 bases between them. This CDR3 spans 15 amino acids.

The chain uses TRBV24-1 and TRBJ2-1, with 8 bases fitting TRBD2. Per the germline V gene, CDR1 is KGHDR and CDR2 is SFDVKD. The CDR3 contains 16 residues. The junction had 9 bases not matched to a gene; V was cut back by 4 bases and J by 5 bases. The CDR3 region has the DNA TGTGCCACCAGTGACCCGCGGCGGGGGGATGACAATGAGCAGTTCTTC. Protein sequence: CATSDPRRGDDNEQFF.

V and J are TRBV4-1 and TRBJ2-5; the D gene could be TRBD1 or TRBD2 (5 bases each). The germline V and J ends were trimmed by 0 bases and 5 bases, with 22 bases remaining between them. CDR1 is MGHRA, CDR2 YSYEKL, per germline. The CDR3 is 18 residues long. The CDR3 is CASSQEILGTYPRETQYF. For the CDR3, the DNA is TGCGCCAGCAGCCAAGAAATTTTGGGGACCTACCCTCGGGAGACCCAGTACTTC.